The T cell receptor (beta chain) under discussion was sequenced for a study of post-analysis software for immune sequencing data. In the study overall: Included courses were relapsing-remitting and secondary progressive multiple sclerosis; progressive-relapsing multiple sclerosis was also included.

Unique molecular identifiers tagged the TCR beta cDNA libraries. cDNA molecules numbering about 490,000 came from roughly 1.1 to 9.2 million T cells. MiXCR, run by TCRdb on the PCR reads, gives a single entry per CDR3 protein. The table shows about 810,000 distinct CDR3 sequences, with approximately 53% occurring only once. Input material: blood. The receptor's source is a girl under 18 with multiple sclerosis.

Here the CDR3 DNA reads TGTGCCATCAGCGATCAGGGGGAGGACTATGGCTACACCTTC. Amino acids: CAISDQGEDYGYTF. The gene calls are TRBV10-3 and TRBJ1-2, with 7 bases identical to TRBD1. This CDR3 spans 14 amino acids. The germline CDR1 and CDR2 sequences are ENHRY and SYGVKD. V lost 6 bases and J lost 3; bases outside the gene matches: 7.